Shown below are 8 T cell receptor beta chains from a single sample sequenced in a study of glioma-infiltrating T cells. Using RNA template, CDR3s of TCR alpha and beta were amplified with iRepertoire arm-PCR. TCRdb independently ran MiXCR on the multiplex PCR reads; one entry per CDR3 protein. The table records approximately 190,000 distinct CDR3 sequences, about 31% of them present only once. Sequencing was performed on glioma tissue, nonneoplastic brain tissue, or PBMCs (not recorded which). These receptors all come from a human donor with low-grade glioma or glioblastoma, undergoing nonglioma brain surgery, or in good health (not recorded which).

As for this clonotype: The junction departs from germline at one end; a sequencing error may be responsible. The rearrangement links TRBV5-4 to TRBJ2-2; TRBD2 aligns across 7 bases. Germline assignment: CDR1 SGHNT and CDR2 YYREEE (reference sequence). This CDR3 region has 15 residues. CDR3 in amino acids: CAISLSGLNTGELFF. The CDR3 bases are TGTGCCATCAGCCTTAGCGGGCTGAACACCGGGGAGCTGTTTTTT.

This clonotype was counted only a few times. The chain employs TRBV9 and TRBJ1-3; 8 bases are shared with TRBD1. This CDR3 is 16 amino acids long. V was clipped by 0 bases and J by 4 bases; unmatched bases: 6. Germline CDR1 SGDLS, CDR2 YYNGEE. The CDR3 region is CASSVGAGGAGNTIYF. CDR3 nucleotide sequence: TGTGCCAGCAGCGTAGGCGCAGGGGGCGCGGGAAACACCATATATTTT.

On this clonotype: Since no conserved phenylalanine or tryptophan closes the CDR3, a read error is the likely cause. The chain joins TRBV4-1 to TRBJ2-5; 7 nucleotides align to TRBD1. The CDR3 length is 15 residues. Germline values: CDR1 MGHRA, CDR2 YSYEKL. V lost 4 bases to trimming and J lost 8 bases; unmatched junction nucleotides: 13. In nucleotides, the CDR3 is TGCGCCAGCAGCCCATGGACAGGTAGCACAGATACCCAGTACTTA. This codes for CASSPWTGSTDTQYL.

V is TRBV30 and J is TRBJ1-1; D may be TRBD1 (5 bases). Germline V CDR1 and CDR2: GTSNPN, SVGIG (reference sequence). The length of the CDR3 is 12 residues. V lost 8 bases and J 4 bases, leaving 14 bases between the germline ends. The CDR3 spells CARDGGGTEAFF. The CDR3 coding sequence is TGTGCCCGAGACGGGGGGGGCACTGAAGCTTTCTTT.

With respect to this clonotype: A much larger clone lies a single base off, so this may be a read error. The rearrangement joins TRBV20-1 to TRBJ2-3; TRBD2 matches at 14 bases. Losses at the gene ends were 5 bases for V and 6 bases for J; bases not matched to a gene: 7. Per germline, CDR1 DFQATT and CDR2 SNEGSKA (reference sequence). The CDR3 covers 15 residues. CDR3 loop: CSAAGTSGRGDTQYF. The CDR3 DNA follows: TGCAGTGCTGCCGGGACTAGCGGGAGAGGGGATACGCAGTATTTT.

A word on this clonotype: Because the CDR3 is missing its conserved closing phenylalanine or tryptophan, this is likely a read error. The chain has TRBV15 and TRBJ2-1, with D perhaps matching TRBD1 or TRBD2 (7 bases each). The CDR3 is 13 residues long. Germline assignment: CDR1 LNHNV and CDR2 YYDKDF (reference sequence). V lost 7 bases and J lost 10, with 17 bases in between. CDR3 coding DNA: TGTGCCACCAAAGGGAACAGGGGAGGGGAGCAGTTCTAC. This sequence encodes CATKGNRGGEQFY.

This clonotype appeared many times. The rearrangement joins TRBV2 to TRBJ1-6; a weak D match, TRBD1 (5 bases). The length of the CDR3 is 14 residues. CDR1 is SNHLY, CDR2 FYNNEI, per germline. V shed 4 bases and J shed 5 bases, with 9 bases lying between them. CDR3 bases: TGTGCCAGCAGTGTTCAGGGTGATAATTCACCCCTCCACTTT. As protein: CASSVQGDNSPLHF.

This chain uses TRBV27 with TRBJ2-1, with 11 bases matching TRBD2. With 4 bases clipped from V and 14 bases from J, the junction kept 10 bases outside the gene matches. Germline CDR1 is MNHEY and CDR2 is SMNVEV (reference sequence). The CDR3 runs to 14 residues. CDR3 amino acids: CASSSTSGSDEKFF. In nucleotides, the CDR3 is TGTGCCAGCAGTTCCACTAGCGGGAGCGACGAGAAGTTCTTC.